This paragraph covers one TCR beta chain sequence. Sequencing used immunoSEQ multiplex PCR; TCRdb keeps in-frame clones, though not all of them. The table includes 200,000 to 250,000 clones, about nine tenths detected once. Germline values: CDR1 LNHDA, CDR2 SQIVND (reference sequence). The CDR3 runs 13 residues. Trimming cost V 6 bases and J 7 bases; bases outside gene matches: 7. This sample is part of a study of blood T cell repertoires in COVID-19. Study-wide context: Sample material is recorded as cDNA or gDNA derived from T cells, B-cell-depleted T cells, or PBMCs.

The sample consisted of peripheral blood. The chain couples TRBV19 to TRBJ2-3, with 7 bases identical to TRBD2. The TCR originated in a young man who had recovered from COVID-19. The CDR3 is CASRTGGGHTQYF. CDR3 DNA: TGTGCCAGTAGGACGGGCGGGGGTCATACGCAGTATTTT. The variable domain in full, completed from reference TRBV19 and TRBJ2-3, reads DGGITQSPKYLFRKEGQNVTLSCEQNLNHDAMYWYRQDPGQGLRLIYYSQIVNDFQKGDIAEGYSVSREKKESFPLTVTSAQKNPTAFYLCASRTGGGHTQYFGPGTRLTVL.